The 30 T cell receptor beta chains presented below share a single source sample, sequenced in a study of blood T cell repertoires in COVID-19 (dated by TCRdb to between 2020 and 2021). Libraries were prepared through the immunoSEQ multiplex PCR assay. Not all clones reach the TCRdb copy of this immuneACCESS table, which keeps in-frame sequences only. Checked studies attribute under half of the gap to unresolved V genes and leave the rest unexplained. This sample lists 200,000 to 250,000 clones; 84% were detected once. The ten most abundant clones make up 6.8% of the sample. Material: PBMCs or T cells enriched from blood (not recorded which). The receptor set was obtained from a woman between 40 and 55 years old who had recovered from COVID-19.

The rearrangement links TRBV5-5 to TRBJ1-2; no clear D gene. Germline loops: CDR1 SGHKS, CDR2 YYEKEE (reference sequence). V lost 7 bases to trimming and J lost 0 bases, with 10 bases between them. CDR3 length: 13 amino acids. This chain's CDR3 is CASVGGSNYGYTF. The CDR3 region has the DNA TGTGCCAGCGTTGGAGGGTCTAACTATGGCTACACCTTC.

This chain uses TRBV18 with TRBJ2-5, with 7 bases lining up with TRBD1. Germline V lookup: CDR1 KGHSH, CDR2 LQKENI. After removal of 3 bases from V and 5 bases from J, the junction contained 3 bases not matched to a gene. This CDR3 comprises 13 residues. The CDR3 spells CASSPSTGETQYF. CDR3 nucleotides: TGTGCCAGCTCACCCTCGACAGGGGAGACCCAGTACTTC.

The chain uses TRBV27 and TRBJ2-1; the D is unclear. Between the trimmed V and J ends, which lost 2 bases and 3 bases, there was a span of 11 bases. CDR1 and CDR2 (germline): MNHEY, SMNVEV (reference sequence). CDR3 size: 15 residues. The CDR3 bases are TGTGCCAGCAGTTTAGTAGCCCCTTACTACAATGAGCAGTTCTTC. Translating it yields CASSLVAPYYNEQFF.

V gene TRBV7-3 combines with J gene TRBJ2-1; 8 nucleotides line up with TRBD2. Per the germline V gene, CDR1 is SGHTA and CDR2 is FQGTGA. V shed 5 bases and J 1 base; nucleotides not matched to a gene: 10. The CDR3 is 17 residues long. The CDR3 DNA is TGTGCCAGCAGCCTTACTGCTGGCGGGGGGTCCTACAATGAGCAGTTCTTC. Its protein is CASSLTAGGGSYNEQFF.

A single count supports this clone. The rearrangement uses TRBV6-5 and TRBJ2-5; 11 bases align to TRBD2. The length of the CDR3 is 16 residues. The V segment lost 2 bases and the J segment 1 base; nucleotides outside the gene matches: 3. Germline V gene data show CDR1 as MNHEY and CDR2 as SVGAGI. The CDR3 DNA sequence: TGTGCCAGCAGTTACGGGGGGACTAGCGGCCAAGAGACCCAGTACTTC. Its protein product is CASSYGGTSGQETQYF.

In DNA, the CDR3 is TGTGCCAGCAGCCAATCGTCGACAGGTGAGGCTTTCTTT. Its protein is CASSQSSTGEAFF. This chain connects TRBV16 to TRBJ1-1; TRBD1 is a possible D gene (6 bases). The germline CDR1 and CDR2 sequences are KGHSY and FQNENV. CDR3 length: 13 amino acids. V was pared by 0 bases and J by 11 bases, with 13 bases between.

The chain combines TRBV3-1 (or the pseudogene TRBV3-2) with TRBJ2-5; 9 nucleotides align to TRBD2. Trimming cost V 0 bases and J 5 bases; bases outside gene matches: 13. The CDR3 loop spans 18 amino acids. Germline CDR1 is LGHDT and CDR2 is YNNKEL (reference sequence). CDR3 sequence reads: CASSQDGRWDSGSETQYF. Here the CDR3 DNA reads TGTGCCAGCAGCCAAGATGGCAGGTGGGATAGCGGGAGTGAGACCCAGTACTTC.

V gene TRBV19 combines with J gene TRBJ1-4; the D gene is possibly TRBD1 (6 bases). V gave up 7 bases and J gave up 3 bases, with 6 bases separating them. CDR3 length: 12 residues. Germline-derived CDR1 and CDR2 are LNHDA and SQIVND (reference sequence). CDR3 amino acids: CASTGANEKLFF. CDR3 DNA sequence: TGTGCCAGTACAGGGGCTAATGAAAAACTGTTTTTT.

This chain connects TRBV5-4 to TRBJ2-5; the D is unclear. CDR1 is SGHNT and CDR2 is YYREEE in the germline V gene (reference sequence). Trimming pared 4 bases from V and 5 bases from J, leaving 9 bases between. The length of the CDR3 is 12 residues. CDR3 sequence (DNA): TGTGCCAGCAGCGTCCCCCGGGAGACCCAGTACTTC. The encoded protein is CASSVPRETQYF.

This chain uses TRBV3-1 (or the pseudogene TRBV3-2) with TRBJ2-7; no clear D. Trimming cost V 1 base and J 6 bases, with 4 bases left between them. CDR1 is LGHDT, CDR2 YNNKEL, per germline (reference sequence). The length of the CDR3 is 11 residues. The CDR3 here is CASSQGGEQYF. The DNA for the CDR3 is TGTGCCAGCAGCCAAGGAGGCGAGCAGTACTTC.

J is TRBJ2-1 and V is TRBV9, with TRBD1 matching over 10 bases. This CDR3 region has 19 residues. Germline CDR1 reads SGDLS; CDR2 reads YYNGEE. The junction had 12 bases not matched to a gene; V was cut back by 1 base and J by 2 bases. The CDR3 DNA reads TGTGCCAGCAGCGTACCCAAAGGGACAGGGGAACTCACCTACAATGAGCAGTTCTTC. It yields the protein CASSVPKGTGELTYNEQFF.

The chain employs TRBV5-1 and TRBJ2-1, with D perhaps TRBD2 (6 bases). Germline CDR1 and CDR2: SGHRS and YFSETQ. V was clipped by 4 bases and J by 5 bases, with 16 bases between them. The CDR3 contains 15 residues. The CDR3 region is CASSALAGKNNEQFF. CDR3 nucleotides: TGCGCCAGCAGCGCCCTGGCGGGGAAGAACAATGAGCAGTTCTTC.

The chain has TRBV13 and TRBJ2-7; 7 bases match TRBD2. Germline CDR1 is PRHDT and CDR2 is FYEKMQ (reference sequence). The CDR3 is made up of 15 amino acids. CDR3 in DNA: TGTCCCCGCAGCTTAGACGGGGGAGGGCCGGGGGAGCAGTACTTC. This sequence encodes CPRSLDGGGPGEQYF.

This chain links TRBV27 with TRBJ1-4; TRBD1 is a possible D gene (5 bases). This CDR3 comprises 14 residues. Germline V lookup: CDR1 MNHEY, CDR2 SMNVEV (reference sequence). Trimming removed 8 bases at V and 3 bases at J, with 13 bases between. The CDR3 DNA sequence: TGTGCCAGCTGCGGGGGGAAACCTAATGAAAAACTGTTTTTT. Translated, it gives CASCGGKPNEKLFF.

CDR3 region: CAISVAGATEAFF. The CDR3 DNA reads as TGTGCCATCAGTGTAGCAGGGGCCACTGAAGCTTTCTTT. The chain has TRBV10-3 and TRBJ1-1; D perhaps matches TRBD1 (6 bases). The CDR3 is 13 residues long. Germline-derived CDR1 and CDR2 are ENHRY and SYGVKD. V shed 4 bases and J shed 4 bases, with 10 bases lying between them.

This clone was detected a few times. This chain uses TRBV11-1 with TRBJ2-1, with D possibly being TRBD2 (6 bases). V shed 3 bases and J shed 2 bases, with 14 bases lying between them. CDR1 is SGHAT and CDR2 is FQDESV in the germline V gene (reference sequence). This CDR3 has 16 amino acids. In nucleotides, the CDR3 is TGTGCCAGCAGCTTCATCTCCGGGACTGCCTACAATGAGCAGTTCTTC. Translating it yields CASSFISGTAYNEQFF.

This clone has just one count. This chain links TRBV28 with TRBJ1-2, with 8 bases identical to TRBD1. The J segment lost 8 bases and the V segment lost 10 bases, leaving 9 bases of the junction unmatched. Per the germline V gene, CDR1 is MDHEN and CDR2 is SYDVKM. The CDR3 totals 12 residues. CDR3 coding DNA: TGTGCCACTCTGGACAGGGTTGCAGGCTACACCTTC. Its protein product is CATLDRVAGYTF.

This chain connects TRBV5-1 to TRBJ2-1; TRBD2 might be the D (6 bases). CDR1 and CDR2 (germline): SGHRS, YFSETQ. CDR3 length: 15 amino acids. The V gene lost 1 base and the J gene lost 4 bases, with 12 bases spanning the gap. CDR3 coding DNA: TGCGCCAGCAGCTTGAATGGCGGGATGTACAATGAGCAGTTCTTC. The encoded protein is CASSLNGGMYNEQFF.

The chain employs TRBV4-1 and TRBJ1-2, with D possibly matching TRBD1 (5 bases). This CDR3 has 14 amino acids. Germline CDR1 is MGHRA and CDR2 is YSYEKL. Trimming pared 4 bases from V and 2 bases from J, leaving 11 bases between. DNA of the CDR3: TGCGCCAGCAGCCTGTTGGGGGGGAACTATGGCTACACCTTC. Its protein is CASSLLGGNYGYTF.

The chain carries TRBV7-9 and TRBJ2-1; 9 nucleotides agree with TRBD2. Germline V gives CDR1 SEHNR, CDR2 FQNEAQ (reference sequence). The CDR3 consists of 15 residues. J lost 5 bases, V lost 5 bases, and 7 bases had no gene match. The CDR3 sequence: CASSPLPSGNNEQFF. CDR3 nucleotides: TGTGCCAGCAGCCCGTTACCTAGCGGGAACAATGAGCAGTTCTTC.

This clone was picked up one time. The genes are TRBV27 and TRBJ2-7, with 10 bases matching TRBD2. In germline, CDR1 is MNHEY, CDR2 SMNVEV (reference sequence). V shed 8 bases, J shed 4 bases, and the junction held 8 bases outside the gene matches. The CDR3 covers 14 residues. The CDR3 loop reads CASQVAGGSYEQYF. The CDR3 DNA follows: TGTGCCAGCCAAGTAGCGGGAGGTTCATACGAGCAGTACTTC.

CDR3 sequence (DNA): TGTGCCAGCAGCGCCTCTACGACAGGGGGCCACTATGGCTACACCTTC. It yields the protein CASSASTTGGHYGYTF. The chain has TRBV9 and TRBJ1-2; 10 nucleotides agree with TRBD1. The germline V gene has CDR1 SGDLS and CDR2 YYNGEE. The CDR3 contains 16 residues. The V gene end was trimmed by 3 bases and the J gene end by 3 bases; junction bases not matched to a gene: 8. The full variable domain, completed using reference TRBV9 and TRBJ1-2, is DSGVTQTPKHLITATGQRVTLRCSPRSGDLSVYWYQQSLDQGLQFLIQYYNGEERAKGNILERFSAQQFPDLHSELNLSSLELGDSALYFCASSASTTGGHYGYTFGSGTRLTVV.

In DNA form, the CDR3 reads TGTGCCGCGGCATTGGACAGAAACTATGGCTACACCTTC. It yields the protein CAAALDRNYGYTF. This chain links TRBV15 with TRBJ1-2, with a tentative D call TRBD1 (6 bases). The germline gives CDR1 LNHNV, CDR2 YYDKDF (reference sequence). CDR3 length: 13 residues. The V end lost 11 bases, the J end lost 2 bases, and 15 bases lay between the germline ends.

The chain joins TRBV28 to TRBJ2-7, with D maybe TRBD1 (6 bases). Germline CDR1 and CDR2: MDHEN and SYDVKM. Trimming left V 6 bases short and J 4 bases short, with 13 bases between. The CDR3 contains 13 residues. Written as DNA, the CDR3 is TGTGCCAGCAGCTACACAGGGCCGTACGAGCAGTACTTC. Protein sequence: CASSYTGPYEQYF.

The J gene is TRBJ1-3, the V gene TRBV3-1 (or the pseudogene TRBV3-2), with 7 bases that match TRBD1. CDR1 is LGHDT and CDR2 is YNNKEL in the germline V gene (reference sequence). The CDR3 is made up of 13 amino acids. J was trimmed by 8 bases and V by 4 bases; bases with no gene match: 5. CDR3 bases: TGTGCCAGCAGCCGCAGGGGGGAGTACACCATATATTTT. Translated: CASSRRGEYTIYF.

The chain has TRBV27 and TRBJ2-1, with 14 bases matching TRBD2. J gave up 7 bases and V 6 bases, and 8 bases lay outside the gene matches. CDR3 length: 16 residues. Germline V gives CDR1 MNHEY, CDR2 SMNVEV (reference sequence). In DNA, the CDR3 is TGTGCCAGCAGGCCACCGACTAGCGGGAGGGTAAATGAGCAGTTCTTC. This translates into CASRPPTSGRVNEQFF.

This clone was detected only once. The chain carries TRBV2 and TRBJ1-3, with D possibly being TRBD1 (6 bases). Per the germline V gene, CDR1 is SNHLY and CDR2 is FYNNEI. The CDR3 sequence is 11 residues long. V lost 8 bases and J lost 7, with 9 bases in between. Written as DNA, the CDR3 is TGTGCCAGCTCTCAGGGGAACACCATATATTTT. As protein: CASSQGNTIYF.

The chain links TRBV5-5 to TRBJ2-7; weak D call: TRBD2 (6 bases). With 7 bases removed from V and 5 bases from J, the gap between germline ends came to 19 bases. CDR3 length equals 14 residues. Germline assignment: CDR1 SGHKS and CDR2 YYEKEE (reference sequence). The DNA for the CDR3 is TGTGCCAGCGCCAAGCAGAGGGAGGTCAACGAGCAGTACTTC. Its protein product is CASAKQREVNEQYF.

The rearrangement joins TRBV3-1 (or the pseudogene TRBV3-2) to TRBJ1-3, with D possibly matching TRBD1 (5 bases). Trimming left V 4 bases short and J 4 bases short, with 11 bases between. From germline, CDR1 is LGHDT and CDR2 YNNKEL (reference sequence). This CDR3 is built from 14 residues. CDR3 nucleotides: TGTGCCAGCAGCCCAGGGAAACAAGGAAACACCATATATTTT. Translation: CASSPGKQGNTIYF.

The CDR3 sequence is CASSPPGHSSYEQYF. The CDR3 region has the DNA TGTGCCAGCAGTCCCCCTGGGCACTCCTCCTACGAGCAGTACTTC. The rearrangement uses TRBV28 and TRBJ2-7, with D hard to call. CDR1 is MDHEN and CDR2 is SYDVKM in the germline V gene. The CDR3 covers 15 residues. The V end was cut by 5 bases, the J end by 0 bases, with 14 bases between.